The 27 T cell receptor beta chains below were found in one sample sequenced in a study of T cell responses to AZD1222 COVID-19 vaccine. Produced via immunoSEQ multiplex PCR; TCRdb's table is partial and in-frame only. The sample has 70,000 to 90,000 clones, 75% to 90% seen once. The sample in question was peripheral blood, obtained 28 days after the second AZD1222 dose. These receptors came from an adult who received the AZD1222 COVID-19 vaccine.

This rearrangement joins TRBV14 to TRBJ1-2; TRBD1 might be the D (5 bases). CDR1 SGHDN and CDR2 FVKESK come from the germline V gene. With 3 bases removed from V and 3 bases from J, the gap between germline ends came to 14 bases. The CDR3 runs to 15 residues. The DNA of the CDR3 is TGTGCCAGCAGCCAGGGGGGGTGGACACACTATGGCTACACCTTC. Its translation is CASSQGGWTHYGYTF.

The sample holds a few counts of this clone. The V call is TRBV13, the J call TRBJ2-1; D not certain. Per the germline V gene, CDR1 is PRHDT and CDR2 is FYEKMQ (reference sequence). Deletions cut 1 base from V and 14 bases from J, with 12 bases between. The CDR3 contains 12 residues. CDR3 DNA: TGTGCCAGCAGCTTAGTTAGGGCTGGGGAGTTCTTC. Protein product: CASSLVRAGEFF.

V usage is TRBV12-5 and J usage is TRBJ1-3; D might be TRBD1 (5 bases). Germline V CDR1 and CDR2: LGHNT, FRNRAP. Trimming removed 11 bases from V and 0 bases from J, with 14 bases in between. The CDR3 is made up of 14 amino acids. CDR3: CASSRESSGNTIYF. The CDR3 coding sequence is TGTGCTTCCTCCAGGGAGAGCTCTGGAAACACCATATATTTT. Filled out from reference TRBV12-5 and TRBJ1-3, the complete variable domain reads DARVTQTPRHKVTEMGQEVTMRCQPILGHNTVFWYRQTMMQGLELLAYFRNRAPLDDSGMPKDRFSAEMPDATLATLKIQPSEPRDSAVYFCASSRESSGNTIYFGEGSWLTVV.

The chain employs TRBV28 and TRBJ1-1; 8 bases are shared with TRBD1. The CDR3 covers 15 residues. Germline V CDR1 and CDR2: MDHEN, SYDVKM. Trimming removed 9 bases from V and 0 bases from J; junction bases left unmatched: 9. The CDR3 nucleotides are TGTGCCAGTGACAGGGGATGGGGGATGAACACTGAAGCTTTCTTT. Translation gives CASDRGWGMNTEAFF.

The chain links TRBV5-1 to TRBJ2-5; TRBD1 matches 10 bases. Trimming removed 4 bases from V and 4 bases from J; junction bases left unmatched: 4. The CDR3 has 14 amino acids. CDR1 and CDR2 from the germline V gene are SGHRS and YFSETQ. The chain's CDR3 is CASSPGQGTETQYF. As DNA, the CDR3 is TGCGCCAGCAGCCCGGGACAGGGGACAGAGACCCAGTACTTC.

The V gene is TRBV19, the J gene TRBJ1-2; 7 bases map to TRBD1. V dropped 4 bases and J dropped 7; count of bases not matched to a gene: 6. The CDR3 runs 13 residues. Germline V gene sequence: CDR1 LNHDA, CDR2 SQIVND (reference sequence). CDR3: CASSTQGIGGYTF. Written as DNA, the CDR3 is TGTGCCAGTAGTACACAGGGGATCGGTGGCTACACCTTC.

The chain carries TRBV6-2 or TRBV6-3 and TRBJ2-1; 9 bases match TRBD2. The CDR3 spans 16 residues. Germline V gene sequence: CDR1 MNHEY, CDR2 SVGEGT. The V and J ends lost 6 bases and 2 bases, in that order; junction bases with no gene match: 8. The CDR3 DNA sequence: TGTGCCAGCAGCCCGGCGGGGGGGACAGCCTACAATGAGCAGTTCTTC. Translated, it gives CASSPAGGTAYNEQFF.

The chain has TRBV6-5 and TRBJ1-1; no definite D call. V lost 2 bases and J lost 7, with 8 bases in between. CDR1 MNHEY and CDR2 SVGAGI come from the germline V gene. CDR3 length: 12 amino acids. This CDR3 reads CASSYPTLEAFF. The CDR3 region has the DNA TGTGCCAGCAGTTACCCGACGCTTGAAGCTTTCTTT.

A few counts support this clone. The J gene is TRBJ2-2, the V gene TRBV9; D is ambiguous. V lost 0 bases and J 2 bases, leaving 5 bases between the germline ends. The CDR3 is 14 residues long. Germline loops: CDR1 SGDLS, CDR2 YYNGEE. The CDR3 loop is CASSVAFNTGELFF. As DNA, the CDR3 is TGTGCCAGCAGCGTAGCCTTTAACACCGGGGAGCTGTTTTTT.

The gene calls are TRBV11-3 and TRBJ2-1; TRBD2 matches 14 bases. In germline, CDR1 is SGHNT, CDR2 YENEEA. The CDR3 is 16 residues long. V was pared by 5 bases and J by 8 bases, with 8 bases of the junction left unmatched. The CDR3 protein is CASSAGLAGGHDEQFF. The CDR3 nucleotides read TGTGCCAGCAGCGCTGGACTAGCGGGGGGTCACGATGAGCAGTTCTTC.

The rearrangement uses TRBV5-6 and TRBJ1-2; D may be TRBD1 (6 bases). Germline V CDR1 and CDR2: SGHDT, YYEEEE. V was shortened by 4 bases and J by 0 bases, with 10 bases between the two germline ends. The CDR3 length is 14 residues. The CDR3 loop is CASSIRTANYGYTF. The DNA of the CDR3 is TGTGCCAGCAGCATACGGACAGCTAACTATGGCTACACCTTC.

This chain connects TRBV28 to TRBJ2-2, with D perhaps given as TRBD1 or TRBD2 (5 bases each). V was clipped by 5 bases and J by 1 base, with 11 bases between them. The CDR3 runs to 15 residues. Germline CDR1 is MDHEN and CDR2 is SYDVKM. The CDR3 DNA reads as TGTGCCAGCAGTACCGGGGCAAAGAACACCGGGGAGCTGTTTTTT. This encodes CASSTGAKNTGELFF.

The J gene is TRBJ1-2, the V gene TRBV5-1; D is possibly TRBD1 (5 bases). V dropped 0 bases and J dropped 7 bases, with 16 bases sitting between them. The CDR3 covers 15 residues. Germline V lookup: CDR1 SGHRS, CDR2 YFSETQ. The CDR3 nucleotides are TGCGCCAGCAGCTTGGAATCTCGGGCCGGGGGTGGCTACACCTTC. This translates into CASSLESRAGGGYTF.

V gene TRBV7-2 combines with J gene TRBJ2-1; 7 bases are a match to TRBD2. Germline V gives CDR1 SGHTA, CDR2 FQGNSA. This CDR3 is built from 14 residues. Germline trimming cut 5 bases from V and 7 bases from J; bases unmatched to any gene: 8. CDR3 protein: CASSPRLAGNEQFF. The CDR3 bases are TGTGCCAGCAGCCCAAGACTAGCCGGGAATGAGCAGTTCTTC.

The V and J genes are TRBV5-1 and TRBJ1-4; 8 positions match TRBD1. J lost 3 bases, V lost 4 bases, and 2 bases had no gene match. The CDR3 length is 14 residues. Germline CDR1 SGHRS, CDR2 YFSETQ. CDR3 amino acids: CASSRTGSNEKLFF. DNA for the CDR3: TGCGCCAGCAGCCGGACAGGGTCTAATGAAAAACTGTTTTTT.

V and J are TRBV4-3 and TRBJ1-4; 7 nucleotides align to TRBD1. CDR3 size: 19 residues. CDR1 and CDR2 from the germline V gene are LGHNA and YSLEER. With V trimmed by 4 bases and J by 0 bases, 14 bases remained unmatched. The CDR3 coding sequence is TGCGCCAGCAGCCGCCTTCTAAAGACAGGGAAAGCAACTAATGAAAAACTGTTTTTT. Its protein product is CASSRLLKTGKATNEKLFF.

The rearrangement links TRBV7-2 to TRBJ2-5; 10 bases match TRBD2. This CDR3 contains 15 residues. J was trimmed by 5 bases and V by 8 bases; bases with no gene match: 11. CDR1 and CDR2 from the germline V gene are SGHTA and FQGNSA. CDR3 amino acids: CASVSKRGGSETQYF. DNA of the CDR3: TGTGCCAGCGTCAGTAAGCGGGGGGGGAGTGAGACCCAGTACTTC.

The V call is TRBV6-6, the J call TRBJ2-7, with D unclear. V lost 3 bases to trimming and J lost 3 bases, with 12 bases between them. CDR1 is MNHNY, CDR2 SVGAGI, per germline (reference sequence). The CDR3 runs 14 residues. The CDR3 coding sequence is TGTGCCAGCAGTTATGGTGGAAGACACTACGAGCAGTACTTC. It translates to CASSYGGRHYEQYF.

Only one count was recorded for this clone. The chain couples TRBV7-9 to TRBJ1-2; D ambiguous. CDR3 length equals 13 residues. The germline CDR1 and CDR2 sequences are SEHNR and FQNEAQ (reference sequence). Deletions cut 5 bases from V and 7 bases from J, with 14 bases between. As DNA, the CDR3 is TGTGCCAGCAGCGTAGAAAGGGTTTCTGGCTACACCTTC. Amino acids: CASSVERVSGYTF. Full variable domain (missing parts from reference TRBV7-9 and TRBJ1-2): DTGVSQNPRHKITKRGQNVTFRCDPISEHNRLYWYRQTLGQGPEFLTYFQNEAQLEKSRLLSDRFSAERPKGSFSTLEIQRTEQGDSAMYLCASSVERVSGYTFGSGTRLTVV.

The V call is TRBV11-3, the J call TRBJ1-2, with D unresolved. V lost 5 bases to trimming and J lost 8 bases, with 12 bases between them. The CDR3 is made up of 12 amino acids. Germline V CDR1 and CDR2: SGHNT, YENEEA. CDR3 amino acids: CASSLSEVGYTF. In DNA form, the CDR3 reads TGTGCCAGCAGCCTAAGCGAAGTCGGCTACACCTTC.

J is TRBJ2-1 and V is TRBV10-1, with 12 bases identical to TRBD2. This CDR3 spans 15 amino acids. The germline gives CDR1 WNHNN, CDR2 SYGVQD (reference sequence). J gave up 16 bases and V 5 bases, and 15 bases lay outside the gene matches. The CDR3 bases are TGCGCCAGCAGTCCCGACGGGGCTAGCGGGGGGGCCGAATTCTTC. Translated, it gives CASSPDGASGGAEFF.

The J gene is TRBJ2-7, the V gene TRBV28, with TRBD2 identical over 7 bases. With 3 bases clipped from V and 7 bases from J, the junction kept 6 bases outside the gene matches. CDR3 length: 13 residues. Germline CDR1 MDHEN, CDR2 SYDVKM. Here the CDR3 DNA reads TGTGCCAGCAGTTTTGGGGGGGGAGATGAGCAGTACTTC. Protein: CASSFGGGDEQYF.

This chain connects TRBV5-4 to TRBJ1-4, with 7 nucleotides matching TRBD1. CDR3 length: 17 residues. The germline CDR1 and CDR2 sequences are SGHNT and YYREEE (reference sequence). V shed 0 bases, J shed 1 base, and the junction held 6 bases outside the gene matches. The chain's CDR3 is CASSLGGRGVTNEKLFF. In DNA form, the CDR3 reads TGTGCCAGCAGCTTGGGTGGCAGGGGGGTAACTAATGAAAAACTGTTTTTT.

The V call is TRBV24-1, the J call TRBJ1-5; no clear D gene. Trimming pared 9 bases from V and 9 bases from J, leaving 14 bases between. CDR1 is KGHDR and CDR2 is SFDVKD in the germline V gene. The CDR3 contains 12 residues. CDR3 protein: CATGSQVGPQHF. DNA for the CDR3: TGTGCCACCGGGAGTCAGGTAGGGCCCCAGCATTTT.

As for this clone: Compared with germline, one end of the junction differs, possibly owing to a read error. The rearrangement uses TRBV12-3 or TRBV12-4 and TRBJ1-2; maybe TRBD1 (6 bases). CDR3 length: 13 amino acids. This CDR3 is CASRQWTAPHRLF. The CDR3 DNA is TGTGCCAGCAGACAGTGGACAGCCCCCCATAGACTCTTC.

The V call is TRBV5-1, the J call TRBJ2-3, with TRBD1 matching over 7 bases. CDR1 and CDR2 (germline): SGHRS, YFSETQ. J lost 2 bases, V lost 0 bases, and 9 bases had no gene match. The length of the CDR3 is 17 residues. CDR3 region: CASSLAKGAAPTDTQYF. The CDR3 DNA reads as TGCGCCAGCAGCTTGGCCAAGGGGGCAGCACCCACAGATACGCAGTATTTT.

The chain combines TRBV29-1 with TRBJ1-4, with 7 nucleotides matching TRBD1. Germline CDR1 SQVTM, CDR2 ANQGSEA. The J segment lost 4 bases and the V segment lost 7 bases, leaving 9 bases of the junction unmatched. The length of the CDR3 is 14 residues. The CDR3 bases are TGCAGCGGGTTAAGAACAGGGGTTAATGAAAAACTGTTTTTT. It translates to CSGLRTGVNEKLFF.